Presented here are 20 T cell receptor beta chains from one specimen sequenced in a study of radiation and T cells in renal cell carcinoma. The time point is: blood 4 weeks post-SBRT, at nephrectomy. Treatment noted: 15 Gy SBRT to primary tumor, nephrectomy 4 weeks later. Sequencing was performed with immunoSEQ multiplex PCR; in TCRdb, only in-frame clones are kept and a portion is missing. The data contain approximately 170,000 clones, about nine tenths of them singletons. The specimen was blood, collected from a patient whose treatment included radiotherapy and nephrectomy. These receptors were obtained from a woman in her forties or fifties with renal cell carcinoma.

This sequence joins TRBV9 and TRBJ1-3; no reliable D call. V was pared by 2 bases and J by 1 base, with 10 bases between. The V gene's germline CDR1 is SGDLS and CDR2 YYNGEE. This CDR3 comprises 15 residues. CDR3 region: CASSVSPDSGNTIYF. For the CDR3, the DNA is TGTGCCAGCAGCGTGAGCCCGGATTCTGGAAACACCATATATTTT.

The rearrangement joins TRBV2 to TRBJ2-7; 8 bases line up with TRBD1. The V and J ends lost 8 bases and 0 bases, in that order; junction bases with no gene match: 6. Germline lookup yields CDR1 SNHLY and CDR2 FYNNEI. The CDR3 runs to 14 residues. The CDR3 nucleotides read TGTGCCAGCCTGGGACAGGTGAGCTCCTACGAGCAGTACTTC. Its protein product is CASLGQVSSYEQYF.

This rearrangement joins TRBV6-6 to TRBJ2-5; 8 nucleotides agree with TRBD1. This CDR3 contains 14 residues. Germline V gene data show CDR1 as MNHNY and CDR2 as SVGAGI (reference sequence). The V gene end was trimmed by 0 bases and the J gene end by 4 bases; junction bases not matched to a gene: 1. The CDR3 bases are TGTGCCAGCAGTTACTCGACAGGGGTAGAGACCCAGTACTTC. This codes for CASSYSTGVETQYF.

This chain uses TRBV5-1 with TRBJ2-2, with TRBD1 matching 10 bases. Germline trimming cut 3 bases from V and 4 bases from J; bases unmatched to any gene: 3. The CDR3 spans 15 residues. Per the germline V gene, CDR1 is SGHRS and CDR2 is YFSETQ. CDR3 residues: CASSSGTGVTGELFF. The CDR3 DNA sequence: TGCGCCAGCAGCTCCGGGACAGGGGTCACCGGGGAGCTGTTTTTT.

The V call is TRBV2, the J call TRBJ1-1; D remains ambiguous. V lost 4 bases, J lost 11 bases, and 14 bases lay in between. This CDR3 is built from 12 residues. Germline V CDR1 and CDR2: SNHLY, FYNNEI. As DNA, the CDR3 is TGTGCCAGCAGTGCATCGGGAGCCGCGGCTTTCTTT. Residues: CASSASGAAAFF.

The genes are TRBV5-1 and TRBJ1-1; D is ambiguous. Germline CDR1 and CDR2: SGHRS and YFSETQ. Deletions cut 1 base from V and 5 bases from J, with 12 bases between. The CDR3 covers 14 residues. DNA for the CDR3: TGCGCCAGCAGCTTGACAGAACGGCAAACTGAAGCTTTCTTT. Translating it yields CASSLTERQTEAFF.

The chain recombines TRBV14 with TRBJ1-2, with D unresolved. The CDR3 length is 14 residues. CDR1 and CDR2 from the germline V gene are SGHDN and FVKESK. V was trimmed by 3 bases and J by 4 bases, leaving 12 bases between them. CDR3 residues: CASSQPTGPYGYTF. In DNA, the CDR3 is TGTGCCAGCAGCCAGCCGACCGGACCCTATGGCTACACCTTC.

CDR3 residues: CASAGLAGPDTQYF. The CDR3 bases are TGTGCCAGCGCGGGACTAGCGGGCCCAGATACGCAGTATTTT. The gene calls are TRBV5-6 and TRBJ2-3, with TRBD2 identical over 12 bases. The V gene end was trimmed by 7 bases and the J gene end by 4 bases; junction bases not matched to a gene: 4. The germline V gene has CDR1 SGHDT and CDR2 YYEEEE. This CDR3 comprises 14 residues.

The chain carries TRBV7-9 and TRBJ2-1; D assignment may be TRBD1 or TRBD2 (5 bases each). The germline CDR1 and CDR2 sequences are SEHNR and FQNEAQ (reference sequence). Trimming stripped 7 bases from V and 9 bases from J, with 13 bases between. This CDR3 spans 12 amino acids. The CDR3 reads CASTPGAGEQFF. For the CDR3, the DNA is TGTGCCAGCACCCCCGGGGCGGGTGAGCAGTTCTTC. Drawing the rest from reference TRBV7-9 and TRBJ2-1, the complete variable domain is DTGVSQNPRHKITKRGQNVTFRCDPISEHNRLYWYRQTLGQGPEFLTYFQNEAQLEKSRLLSDRFSAERPKGSFSTLEIQRTEQGDSAMYLCASTPGAGEQFFGPGTRLTVL.

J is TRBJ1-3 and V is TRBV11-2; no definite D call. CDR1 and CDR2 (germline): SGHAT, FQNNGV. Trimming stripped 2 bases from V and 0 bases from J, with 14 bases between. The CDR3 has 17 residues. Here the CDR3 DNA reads TGTGCCAGCAGCTTAAGGGCGGGGATCCACTCTGGAAACACCATATATTTT. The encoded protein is CASSLRAGIHSGNTIYF.

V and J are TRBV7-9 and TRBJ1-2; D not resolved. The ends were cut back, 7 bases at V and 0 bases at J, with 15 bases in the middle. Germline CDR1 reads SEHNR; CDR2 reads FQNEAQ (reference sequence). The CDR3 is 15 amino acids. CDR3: CASKPGSSTNYGYTF. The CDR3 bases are TGTGCCAGCAAGCCAGGCTCCTCCACTAACTATGGCTACACCTTC.

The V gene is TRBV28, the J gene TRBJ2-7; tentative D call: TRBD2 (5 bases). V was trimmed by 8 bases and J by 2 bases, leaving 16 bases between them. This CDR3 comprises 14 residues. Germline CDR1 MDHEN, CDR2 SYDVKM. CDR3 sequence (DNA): TGTGCCAGCCTAAAGCCGTCCGGGGCCTACGAGCAGTACTTC. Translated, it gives CASLKPSGAYEQYF.

The CDR3: CASGTGLMNTEAFF. CDR3 in DNA: TGTGCCAGCGGGACAGGGCTGATGAACACTGAAGCTTTCTTT. The chain joins TRBV19 to TRBJ1-1; TRBD1 aligns across 9 bases. Trimming cost V 9 bases and J 0 bases; bases outside gene matches: 5. Looked up from germline, CDR1 is LNHDA and CDR2 is SQIVND (reference sequence). CDR3 length: 14 residues.

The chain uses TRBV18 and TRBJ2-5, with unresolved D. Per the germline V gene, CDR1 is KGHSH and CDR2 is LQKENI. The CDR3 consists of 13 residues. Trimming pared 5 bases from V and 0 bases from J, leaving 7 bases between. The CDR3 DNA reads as TGTGCCAGCTCAGCCGGGTACCAAGAGACCCAGTACTTC. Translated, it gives CASSAGYQETQYF.

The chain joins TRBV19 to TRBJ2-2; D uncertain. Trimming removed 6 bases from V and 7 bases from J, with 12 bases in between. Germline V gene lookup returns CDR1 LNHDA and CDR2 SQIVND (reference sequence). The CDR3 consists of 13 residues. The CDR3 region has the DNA TGTGCCAGTAGACCCACTGGGGTCGGGGAGCTGTTTTTT. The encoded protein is CASRPTGVGELFF.

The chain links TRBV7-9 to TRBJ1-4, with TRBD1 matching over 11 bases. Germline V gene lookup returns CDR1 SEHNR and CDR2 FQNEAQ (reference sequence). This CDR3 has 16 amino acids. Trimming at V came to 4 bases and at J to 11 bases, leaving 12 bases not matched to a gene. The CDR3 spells CASSSFSGQGVPKLFF. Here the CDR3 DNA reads TGTGCCAGCAGCTCCTTTTCGGGACAGGGGGTGCCGAAACTGTTTTTT.

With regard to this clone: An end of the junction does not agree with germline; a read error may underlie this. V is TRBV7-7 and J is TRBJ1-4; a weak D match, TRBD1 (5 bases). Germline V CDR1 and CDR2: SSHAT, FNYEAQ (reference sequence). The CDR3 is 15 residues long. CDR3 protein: CASSAGHLNNEKLFF. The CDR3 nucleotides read TGTGCTAGCAGCGCCGGACACCTCAATAATGAAAAACTGTTTTTT.

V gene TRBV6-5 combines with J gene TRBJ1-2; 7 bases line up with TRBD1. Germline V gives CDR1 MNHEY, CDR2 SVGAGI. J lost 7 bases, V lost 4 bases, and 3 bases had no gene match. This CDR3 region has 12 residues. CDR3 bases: TGTGCCAGCAGTTCTCGGACAGGTGGCTACACCTTC. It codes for CASSSRTGGYTF.

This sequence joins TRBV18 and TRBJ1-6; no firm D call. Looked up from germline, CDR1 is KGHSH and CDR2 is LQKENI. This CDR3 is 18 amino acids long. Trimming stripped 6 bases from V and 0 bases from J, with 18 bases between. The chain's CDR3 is CASSPSQTRSSYNSPLHF. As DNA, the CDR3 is TGTGCCAGCTCCCCCTCTCAGACTCGTAGCTCCTATAATTCACCCCTCCACTTT.

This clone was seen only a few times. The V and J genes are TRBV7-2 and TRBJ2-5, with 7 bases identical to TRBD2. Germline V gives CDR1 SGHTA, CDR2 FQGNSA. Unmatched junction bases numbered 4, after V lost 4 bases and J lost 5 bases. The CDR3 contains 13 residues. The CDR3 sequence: CASSWGGRETQYF. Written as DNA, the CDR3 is TGTGCCAGCAGCTGGGGAGGGAGGGAGACCCAGTACTTC. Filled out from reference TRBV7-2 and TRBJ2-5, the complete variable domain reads GAGVSQSPSNKVTEKGKDVELRCDPISGHTALYWYRQSLGQGLEFLIYFQGNSAPDKSGLPSDRFSAERTGGSVSTLTIQRTQQEDSAVYLCASSWGGRETQYFGPGTRLLVL.